What follows are 25 T cell receptor beta chains derived from one specimen sequenced in a study of CD8+ T cells in alopecia areata. This sample's treatment: oral pan-JAK inhibitor, 5-10 mg twice daily. RNA, once extracted, was reverse transcribed into cDNA for use as the sequencing template. Sequencing was performed with immunoSEQ multiplex PCR; in TCRdb, only in-frame clones are kept and a portion is missing. The table records around 270,000 clones, roughly 60% of them present only once. The starting material was CD4+ T cells sorted from blood, obtained at week 24, from a patient treated with tofacitinib. Receptors originate from a human donor with alopecia areata.

Only a few counts were recorded for this clone. V gene TRBV30 combines with J gene TRBJ2-5, with a weak D call TRBD1 (6 bases). Trimming left V 7 bases short and J 7 bases short, with 13 bases between. The germline CDR1 and CDR2 sequences are GTSNPN and SVGIG (reference sequence). This CDR3 contains 11 residues. The CDR3 DNA sequence: TGTGCCTACAGGGCCTCGGGGACCCAGTACTTC. It encodes CAYRASGTQYF.

The chain links TRBV4-2 to TRBJ2-5; D may correspond to TRBD1 or TRBD2 (5 bases each). Trimming shortened V by 1 base and J by 5 bases, and 20 bases separated the two germline ends. Germline loops: CDR1 LGHNA, CDR2 YNFKEQ. CDR3 size: 17 residues. This chain's CDR3 is CASSQGTGGQVVETQYF. CDR3 nucleotides: TGTGCCAGCAGCCAAGGTACAGGAGGTCAGGTTGTGGAGACCCAGTACTTC.

The chain has TRBV27 and TRBJ2-7, with 10 bases identical to TRBD1. J lost 5 bases, V lost 2 bases, and 6 bases had no gene match. The CDR3 is made up of 15 amino acids. Germline V gene lookup returns CDR1 MNHEY and CDR2 SMNVEV (reference sequence). The CDR3 nucleotides are TGTGCCAGCAGTTTAGCGACAGGGGGCAACCACGAGCAGTACTTC. Protein: CASSLATGGNHEQYF.

The V call is TRBV2, the J call TRBJ2-7; either TRBD1 or TRBD2 may fit D (5 bases each). The germline CDR1 and CDR2 sequences are SNHLY and FYNNEI. Trimming cost V 7 bases and J 5 bases, with 18 bases left between them. The CDR3 runs 14 residues. CDR3 nucleotide sequence: TGTGCCAGCAAGAGGGGTTATGGGGCGGACGAGCAGTACTTC. Translating gives CASKRGYGADEQYF.

The gene calls are TRBV7-2 and TRBJ1-2, with D uncertain. Trimming removed 7 bases from V and 2 bases from J, with 17 bases in between. Germline CDR1 and CDR2: SGHTA and FQGNSA. The CDR3 loop spans 15 amino acids. CDR3 residues: CASTSEGNLNYGYTF. The CDR3, as DNA: TGTGCCAGCACCTCAGAGGGAAACCTCAACTATGGCTACACCTTC.

This clone was seen at least ten times. The genes are TRBV5-6 and TRBJ1-4; D is perhaps TRBD1 (6 bases). This CDR3 comprises 13 residues. The germline CDR1 and CDR2 sequences are SGHDT and YYEEEE. V lost 2 bases, J lost 7 bases, and 9 bases lay in between. The CDR3 DNA reads TGTGCCAGCAGCTTACCGACAGGTGAAAAACTGTTTTTT. Amino acid sequence: CASSLPTGEKLFF.

CDR3 sequence (DNA): TGTGCCATCAGTGACCAGGGCACGACCACAGATACGCAGTATTTT. Protein sequence: CAISDQGTTTDTQYF. This chain connects TRBV10-3 to TRBJ2-3; a weak D match, TRBD1 (5 bases). The germline CDR1 and CDR2 sequences are ENHRY and SYGVKD. The CDR3 runs 15 residues. Trimming shortened V by 3 bases and J by 2 bases, and 12 bases separated the two germline ends.

This clone was seen only a few times. The chain is built from TRBV5-1 and TRBJ1-1; D unresolved. Between the trimmed V and J ends, which lost 7 bases and 1 base, there was a span of 5 bases. Germline CDR1 and CDR2: SGHRS and YFSETQ. The CDR3 is made up of 11 amino acids. Written as DNA, the CDR3 is TGCGCCAGCCGTCGGAACACTGAAGCTTTCTTT. Protein: CASRRNTEAFF.

CDR3 region: CASSPGVGWLNGYTF. CDR3 DNA: TGTGCCAGCAGTCCTGGGGTAGGGTGGCTGAATGGCTACACCTTC. V and J are TRBV6-6 and TRBJ1-2; D unclear. The ends were cut back, 5 bases at V and 6 bases at J, with 19 bases in the middle. The CDR3 loop spans 15 amino acids. Germline V gives CDR1 MNHNY, CDR2 SVGAGI (reference sequence).

This clone has more than one count but fewer than ten. This chain links TRBV18 with TRBJ1-1; the D is unclear. Germline CDR1 is KGHSH and CDR2 is LQKENI. Trimming pared 3 bases from V and 1 base from J, leaving 6 bases between. The CDR3 is made up of 13 amino acids. CDR3 DNA sequence: TGTGCCAGCTCACCCGGGAAGAACACTGAAGCTTTCTTT. Translating it yields CASSPGKNTEAFF. Variable domain in full (rest from reference TRBV18 and TRBJ1-1): NAGVMQNPRHLVRRRGQEARLRCSPMKGHSHVYWYRQLPEEGLKFMVYLQKENIIDESGMPKERFSAEFPKEGPSILRIQQVVRGDSAAYFCASSPGKNTEAFFGQGTRLTVV.

This clone has a handful of counts. This chain uses TRBV6-1 with TRBJ1-1; D is uncertain. V lost 2 bases to trimming and J lost 1 base, with 5 bases between them. Per germline, CDR1 MNHNS and CDR2 SASEGT. This CDR3 region has 13 residues. The CDR3 sequence: CASSERENTEAFF. CDR3 DNA sequence: TGTGCCAGCAGTGAAAGGGAGAACACTGAAGCTTTCTTT.

The J gene is TRBJ2-2, the V gene TRBV18; tentative D call: TRBD2 (6 bases). This CDR3 spans 15 amino acids. V lost 4 bases to trimming and J lost 7 bases, with 16 bases between them. Germline loops: CDR1 KGHSH, CDR2 LQKENI. CDR3 region: CASSRDSVGVGELFF. The CDR3 coding sequence is TGTGCCAGCTCACGGGACTCCGTGGGAGTCGGGGAGCTGTTTTTT.

This clone was seen a few times. This sequence joins TRBV23-1 and TRBJ1-1; D is ambiguous. TRBV23-1 is identified as an open reading frame with a role that is uncertain. V lost 3 bases and J lost 11, with 10 bases in between. The CDR3 totals 11 residues. The CDR3 loop reads CASSQEVSAFF. The CDR3 DNA reads TGCGCCAGCAGTCAGGAAGTGAGTGCTTTCTTT.

The chain recombines TRBV6-1 with TRBJ1-5, with 8 bases that match TRBD1. This CDR3 region has 15 residues. Trimming at V came to 7 bases and at J to 3 bases, leaving 8 bases not matched to a gene. Germline V gene data show CDR1 as MNHNS and CDR2 as SASEGT. The CDR3 sequence: CASKWTTGVNQPQHF. CDR3 coding DNA: TGTGCCAGCAAATGGACGACAGGGGTCAATCAGCCCCAGCATTTT.

The genes are TRBV4-1 and TRBJ2-7; 12 nucleotides agree with TRBD2. The germline CDR1 and CDR2 sequences are MGHRA and YSYEKL. The CDR3 consists of 17 residues. The ends lost 1 base at V and 2 bases at J; junction bases unmatched: 6. CDR3 protein: CASSQASRTSGAYEQYF. The CDR3 DNA reads TGCGCCAGCAGCCAAGCAAGTAGGACTAGCGGGGCCTACGAGCAGTACTTC.

With respect to this clone: One junction end does not reproduce the germline sequence, and a read error may be involved. This chain uses TRBV27 with TRBJ2-7; D ambiguous. Germline lookup yields CDR1 MNHEY and CDR2 SMNVEV (reference sequence). CDR3 length: 13 amino acids. Here the CDR3 reads CTSRPDLSYEQYF. The CDR3 DNA is TGTACCAGCCGGCCAGATCTCTCCTACGAGCAGTACTTC.

The rearrangement uses TRBV5-6 and TRBJ2-5; 7 bases map to TRBD1. CDR3 length equals 17 residues. The germline CDR1 and CDR2 sequences are SGHDT and YYEEEE. With V trimmed by 4 bases and J by 1 base, 13 bases remained unmatched. CDR3 sequence reads: CASSTTRTGFFQETQYF. DNA of the CDR3: TGTGCCAGCAGCACCACCCGGACAGGTTTTTTCCAAGAGACCCAGTACTTC.

This clone has only a few counts. V and J are TRBV14 and TRBJ1-1; TRBD1 is a possible D gene (5 bases). The ends were cut back, 4 bases at V and 1 base at J, with 7 bases in the middle. Germline-derived CDR1 and CDR2 are SGHDN and FVKESK. The CDR3 length is 13 residues. CDR3 sequence reads: CASSLGQNTEAFF. CDR3 DNA sequence: TGTGCCAGCAGCCTCGGACAGAACACTGAAGCTTTCTTT.

The CDR3 DNA follows: TGTGCCTGGAGTGAGAGCTGGCGGGGGAAAAACATTCAGTACTTC. Its translation is CAWSESWRGKNIQYF. The chain has TRBV30 and TRBJ2-4; 7 bases are shared with TRBD2. V gave up 1 base and J gave up 4 bases; unmatched junction bases: 7. Germline V lookup: CDR1 GTSNPN, CDR2 SVGIG (reference sequence). This CDR3 has 15 residues.

The chain carries TRBV29-1 and TRBJ2-2; tentative D call: TRBD2 (5 bases). The V and J ends lost 6 bases and 7 bases respectively, with 12 bases between them. This CDR3 is 12 amino acids long. CDR1 and CDR2 (germline): SQVTM, ANQGSEA. The CDR3 bases are TGCAGCGTGAGGCTCGGGGTCGGGGAGCTGTTTTTT. This codes for CSVRLGVGELFF.

The chain is built from TRBV4-3 and TRBJ1-2, with 8 bases matching TRBD1. The CDR3 covers 15 residues. Germline values: CDR1 LGHNA, CDR2 YSLEER. The trim removed 4 bases at V and 6 bases at J, leaving 10 bases unmatched. CDR3 protein: CASSRQTGEGHGYTF. In nucleotides, the CDR3 is TGCGCCAGCAGCCGCCAGACAGGGGAAGGTCATGGCTACACCTTC.

The V and J genes are TRBV30 and TRBJ2-7; D call uncertain. The germline V and J ends were trimmed by 2 bases and 7 bases, with 18 bases remaining between them. CDR3 length equals 14 residues. The germline V gene has CDR1 GTSNPN and CDR2 SVGIG (reference sequence). The CDR3 nucleotides read TGTGCCTGGAGTATAAGTTCGCCCTTTGTGGAGCAGTACTTC. Protein product: CAWSISSPFVEQYF.

This clone was observed a few times. The gene calls are TRBV7-9 and TRBJ2-5, with 11 bases identical to TRBD2. From germline, CDR1 is SEHNR and CDR2 FQNEAQ (reference sequence). This CDR3 comprises 15 residues. Losses at the gene ends were 5 bases for V and 3 bases for J; bases not matched to a gene: 5. The CDR3 DNA follows: TGTGCCAGCAGCCCACTAGCGGGGGCCAAAGAGACCCAGTACTTC. Encoded protein: CASSPLAGAKETQYF.

This clone is a singleton in its sample. This chain joins TRBV2 and TRBJ2-4; TRBD1 matches 9 bases. Trimming took 6 bases from V and 10 from J; bases not matched to a gene: 7. Germline V lookup: CDR1 SNHLY, CDR2 FYNNEI. CDR3 length: 13 amino acids. CDR3 loop: CASSPGQGGIQYF. Written as DNA, the CDR3 is TGTGCCAGCAGCCCGGGACAGGGAGGGATTCAGTACTTC.

V gene TRBV7-9 combines with J gene TRBJ1-1, with unresolved D. Germline CDR1 and CDR2: SEHNR and FQNEAQ (reference sequence). V lost 10 bases to trimming and J lost 5 bases, with 23 bases between them. There are 15 residues in the CDR3. The CDR3 reads CAIEPRVGMGTEAFF. CDR3 nucleotides: TGTGCCATCGAACCCCGGGTCGGGATGGGTACTGAAGCTTTCTTT.